A selection of T cell receptor beta chains follows, all from one sample in a study of CD4 T cells in relation to SARS-CoV-2 and coronaviruses. Sequenced by immunoSEQ multiplex PCR; TCRdb stores in-frame clones only, minus some. Of 40,000 or so clones listed, roughly 85% are singletons. The sample consisted of memory CD4+ T cells from PBMCs. These receptors were collected from an adult with COVID-19. CDR3s include the opening cysteine and the closing phenylalanine or tryptophan. D genes are given only for firm matches. Where a row states a size, it is once, few, many or the class of an expanded clone; other rows omit it.

J	V	D	size	DNA	CDR3
TRBJ2-1	TRBV28	TRBD2	once	TGTGCCACTAGCGGGAGTTTGGATGAGCAGTTCTTC	CATSGSLDEQFF
TRBJ2-2	TRBV29-1	-	-	TGCAGCGTTGTGGGGATAGCAAACACCGGGGAGCTGTTTTTT	CSVVGIANTGELFF
TRBJ1-4	TRBV7-9	-	-	TGTGCCAGCAGCCCAGGGACAACTAATGAAAAACTGTTTTTT	CASSPGTTNEKLFF
TRBJ2-3	TRBV30	-	-	TGTGCCTGGGCCCTCAAGGGCGGACGCACAGATACGCAGTATTTT	CAWALKGGRTDTQYF
TRBJ2-7	TRBV5-4	-	-	TGTGCCAGCAGCACATGGACGGGATCCTACGAGCAGTACTTC	CASSTWTGSYEQYF
TRBJ1-4	TRBV29-1	TRBD1	-	TGCAGCGTTAGGTACGGGACAGCAGGGGAAAAACTGTTTTTT	CSVRYGTAGEKLFF
TRBJ2-7	TRBV28	TRBD2	-	TGTGCCAGCAGAATAGGACTAGCGGGAGGGAGCTCCTACGAGCAGTACTTC	CASRIGLAGGSSYEQYF
TRBJ2-1	TRBV28	-	-	TGTGCCAGCAGTTTCGTGTGGGGGAGTGGGTACAATGAGCAGTTCTTC	CASSFVWGSGYNEQFF
TRBJ2-7	TRBV7-2	-	-	TGTGCCAGCAGCCCGGGACTGAGGGACCGCGAGCAGTACTTC	CASSPGLRDREQYF
TRBJ2-3	TRBV24-1	-	-	TGTGCCACCAGTGATTCCCAGGGCGGTACCACAGATACGCAGTATTTT	CATSDSQGGTTDTQYF
TRBJ1-3	TRBV5-5	TRBD1	-	TGTGCCAGCAGCTTTACAGGGGGTTTTTTGAACACCATATATTTT	CASSFTGGFLNTIYF
TRBJ1-1	TRBV18	TRBD1	-	TGTGCCAGCTCACCACCGAGCCAGGGGGGCGATGAAGCTTTCTTT	CASSPPSQGGDEAFF
TRBJ1-5	TRBV5-6	-	-	TGTGCCAGCAACGAACGGGGCAGGGAGGGTAATCAGCCCCAGCATTTT	CASNERGREGNQPQHF
TRBJ2-1	TRBV2	-	-	TGTGCCAGCAGACAGGGACTCACCTACAATGAGCAGTTCTTC	CASRQGLTYNEQFF
TRBJ2-1	TRBV4-3	TRBD2	-	TGCGCCAGCAGCCAAGTGACTAGCGCTATGAATTACAATGAGCAGTTCTTC	CASSQVTSAMNYNEQFF
TRBJ2-1	TRBV6-5	TRBD2	-	TGTGCCAGTTACGGGGCTAGCGGCTCCTACAATGAGCAGTTCTTC	CASYGASGSYNEQFF
TRBJ1-6	TRBV7-8	-	-	TGTGCCAGCAGCTTAGTGGGGGCAGAAAATTCACCCCTCCACTTT	CASSLVGAENSPLHF
TRBJ1-4	TRBV28	-	-	TGTGCCAGCAGTTTATTAGGGACAAGTAATGAAAAACTGTTTTTT	CASSLLGTSNEKLFF
TRBJ1-2	TRBV2	-	-	TGTGCCAGCAGTGGTTGGCAAAACTATGGCTACACCTTC	CASSGWQNYGYTF
TRBJ2-1	TRBV7-9	-	-	TGTGCCAGCAGCACGCCCGGGACCCTAAATGAGCAGTTCTTC	CASSTPGTLNEQFF